A single sample gave rise to the 11 T cell receptor beta chains below, sequenced in a study of cytomegalovirus exposure and HLA in healthy donors. Primers: 60 Vbeta forward and 13 Jbeta reverse. Profiling relied on immunoSEQ multiplex PCR, and the TCRdb table lists in-frame clones only, not all of them. The sample has approximately 150,000 clones; around 78% are singletons. Sample: PBMCs. These receptors all come from a woman under 30 in good health and CMV-seronegative.

The chain recombines TRBV10-3 with TRBJ1-4; possibly TRBD1 for D (5 bases). The V gene's germline CDR1 is ENHRY and CDR2 SYGVKD. Deletions cut 3 bases from V and 1 base from J, with 12 bases between. The CDR3 length is 16 residues. As DNA, the CDR3 is TGTGCCATCAGTGATTACAGGCAGGGAACTAATGAAAAACTGTTTTTT. Amino acids: CAISDYRQGTNEKLFF.

The chain recombines TRBV28 with TRBJ1-2; possible D gene TRBD1, 5 bases. Trimming removed 6 bases from V and 5 bases from J, with 13 bases in between. This CDR3 is 13 amino acids long. Germline V gives CDR1 MDHEN, CDR2 SYDVKM. CDR3 nucleotides: TGTGCCAGCAGCCGCACGGGGGATTATGGCTACACCTTC. Encoded protein: CASSRTGDYGYTF.

V usage is TRBV30 and J usage is TRBJ1-5; D ambiguous. The V and J ends lost 1 base and 0 bases respectively, with 13 bases between them. CDR1 and CDR2 (germline): GTSNPN, SVGIG (reference sequence). This CDR3 is 16 amino acids long. CDR3 region: CAWSEMREYSNQPQHF. CDR3 in DNA: TGTGCCTGGAGTGAAATGAGGGAGTATAGCAATCAGCCCCAGCATTTT.

In this sample, this clone turned up once. One junction end does not reproduce the germline sequence, and a read error may be involved. The chain employs TRBV6-5 and TRBJ1-3; 8 nucleotides line up with TRBD1. The V gene's germline CDR1 is MNHEY and CDR2 SVGAGI. CDR3 size: 12 residues. The CDR3 coding sequence is TGTGCCAGCAGATCCCGACAGGGGAAGTTAGAGTTT. Protein product: CASRSRQGKLEF.

The sample holds a few counts of this clone. V is TRBV5-1 and J is TRBJ2-1; 8 bases are shared with TRBD1. Per germline, CDR1 SGHRS and CDR2 YFSETQ. This CDR3 has 14 residues. The J segment lost 10 bases and the V segment lost 4 bases, leaving 10 bases of the junction unmatched. CDR3 DNA sequence: TGCGCCAGCAGCACCTCCGGGACAGGATTCGAGCAGTTCTTC. Translated: CASSTSGTGFEQFF.

The rearrangement uses TRBV7-9 and TRBJ1-3; 7 bases are shared with TRBD1. CDR1 SEHNR and CDR2 FQNEAQ come from the germline V gene (reference sequence). There are 13 residues in the CDR3. V lost 9 bases, J lost 3 bases, and 5 bases stayed unmatched. CDR3: CARQGQNGNTIYF. In DNA, the CDR3 is TGTGCCAGACAGGGACAGAATGGAAACACCATATATTTT.

V gene TRBV5-4 combines with J gene TRBJ2-7, with D unresolved. Germline CDR1 reads SGHNT; CDR2 reads YYREEE (reference sequence). The CDR3 consists of 18 residues. Between the trimmed V and J ends, which lost 3 bases and 4 bases, there was a span of 26 bases. The CDR3 sequence: CASSSSYSGEGYAYEQYF. The CDR3 DNA reads as TGTGCCAGCAGCTCGAGCTACTCGGGTGAAGGATACGCATACGAGCAGTACTTC.

The chain employs TRBV7-9 and TRBJ1-1; D is unresolved. V lost 2 bases, J lost 5 bases, and 24 bases lay in between. Germline values: CDR1 SEHNR, CDR2 FQNEAQ (reference sequence). The CDR3 spans 18 residues. The DNA of the CDR3 is TGTGCCAGCAGCTTATCTCTCCCGAGCGGCAGGAGGAATACTGAAGCTTTCTTT. It specifies CASSLSLPSGRRNTEAFF.

The rearrangement links TRBV19 to TRBJ1-1; tentative D call: TRBD1 (5 bases). Germline loops: CDR1 LNHDA, CDR2 SQIVND (reference sequence). This CDR3 has 16 amino acids. Trimming pared 2 bases from V and 0 bases from J, leaving 13 bases between. Here the CDR3 DNA reads TGTGCCAGTAGTATACTAACAGGCGGCATGAACACTGAAGCTTTCTTT. It yields the protein CASSILTGGMNTEAFF.

This chain joins TRBV4-2 and TRBJ1-2, with 7 positions matching TRBD1. CDR1 LGHNA and CDR2 YNFKEQ come from the germline V gene. The CDR3 has 15 residues. V trimming: 0 bases; J trimming: 8 bases; junction bases outside the gene matches: 9. CDR3 loop: CASSQDGKTGLGYTF. DNA for the CDR3: TGTGCCAGCAGCCAAGATGGGAAGACAGGGTTAGGCTACACCTTC.

The chain carries TRBV19 and TRBJ2-7; D is possibly TRBD2 (6 bases). The V end was cut by 7 bases, the J end by 2 bases, with 21 bases between. Germline CDR1 LNHDA, CDR2 SQIVND (reference sequence). The length of the CDR3 is 16 residues. The DNA for the CDR3 is TGTGCCAGTACCAATCTACGGGGGTCCGATCCCTACGAGCAGTACTTC. Its translation: CASTNLRGSDPYEQYF.